These 21 T cell receptor beta chains were all obtained from the same sample, sequenced in a study of T cells in Graves' hyperthyroidism and ophthalmopathy. The CDR3 regions of TCR beta were amplified from RNA transcripts. During a first-round RT-PCR of the TCR CDR3, the HTBI primer set was used. From the multiplex PCR reads, TCRdb called clonotypes with MiXCR, one entry per CDR3 protein. Here the sample spans around 440,000 distinct CDR3 sequences, 15% to 19% being singletons. Sequencing input: blood. Receptor source: a woman in her late teens or twenties with Graves' hyperthyroidism.

Many counts were recorded for this clonotype. The chain joins TRBV18 to TRBJ1-2; D perhaps matches TRBD1 (6 bases). The CDR3 contains 15 residues. Germline assignment: CDR1 KGHSH and CDR2 LQKENI. Trimming removed 0 bases at V and 6 bases at J, with 14 bases between. CDR3 protein: CASSPPTRGANGYTF. The DNA for the CDR3 is TGTGCCAGCTCACCACCTACGAGGGGGGCTAATGGCTACACCTTC.

This clonotype was seen more than once but under ten times. The rearrangement joins TRBV7-9 to TRBJ1-3; D uncertain. The V end was cut by 3 bases, the J end by 11 bases, with 8 bases between. Germline V CDR1 and CDR2: SEHNR, FQNEAQ (reference sequence). This CDR3 has 11 residues. CDR3 in amino acids: CASSFGVPIYF. The DNA for the CDR3 is TGTGCCAGCAGCTTCGGCGTACCCATATATTTT.

The rearrangement links TRBV28 to TRBJ2-1; 12 bases match TRBD1. V shed 6 bases and J 10 bases; nucleotides not matched to a gene: 19. The length of the CDR3 is 18 residues. CDR1 is MDHEN, CDR2 SYDVKM, per germline. CDR3 amino acids: CASRSAGTGGVSSDEQFF. The CDR3 nucleotides read TGTGCCAGCAGATCCGCCGGGACAGGGGGCGTGAGTTCGGACGAGCAGTTCTTC.

This clonotype was picked up one time. The V and J genes are TRBV6-2 or TRBV6-3 and TRBJ2-1; D may match TRBD1 or TRBD2 (6 bases each). V gave up 11 bases and J gave up 4 bases, with 21 bases separating them. The germline V gene has CDR1 MNHEY and CDR2 SVGEGT. This CDR3 is built from 15 residues. In DNA, the CDR3 is TGTGCCGGCACCCGCGGGCAGGGGACTTACAATGAGCAGTTCTTC. It yields the protein CAGTRGQGTYNEQFF.

This clonotype was picked up many times. The J gene is TRBJ2-5, the V gene TRBV28; maybe TRBD2 (6 bases). CDR1 MDHEN and CDR2 SYDVKM come from the germline V gene. V was cut by 2 bases and J by 5 bases, with 18 bases left in between. There are 16 residues in the CDR3. The CDR3 reads CASSLSEGSGEETQYF. The CDR3 DNA follows: TGTGCCAGCAGTTTAAGCGAGGGGTCGGGAGAGGAGACCCAGTACTTC.

This clonotype has at least ten counts. The chain carries TRBV7-3 and TRBJ2-3; D tentatively reads TRBD1 or TRBD2 (5 bases each). V shed 2 bases and J shed 0 bases, with 9 bases lying between them. This CDR3 is 15 amino acids long. Germline V lookup: CDR1 SGHTA, CDR2 FQGTGA. CDR3 in DNA: TGTGCCAGCAGCTTATGGGGGTCTAGCACAGATACGCAGTATTTT. Encoded protein: CASSLWGSSTDTQYF.

This clonotype was detected only a few times. The chain is built from TRBV24-1 and TRBJ2-2; D may correspond to TRBD1 or TRBD2 (5 bases each). CDR1 KGHDR and CDR2 SFDVKD come from the germline V gene. CDR3 length: 14 residues. Between the trimmed V and J ends, which lost 7 bases and 6 bases, there was a span of 14 bases. DNA for the CDR3: TGTGCCACCAGGGAAGAGGGGAAGTCCGGGGAGCTGTTTTTT. Translated: CATREEGKSGELFF.

This clonotype has at least ten counts. This rearrangement joins TRBV19 to TRBJ2-2, with 7 bases lining up with TRBD2. The J segment lost 1 base and the V segment lost 8 bases, leaving 7 bases of the junction unmatched. Germline CDR1 and CDR2: LNHDA and SQIVND (reference sequence). This CDR3 contains 15 residues. CDR3 DNA sequence: TGTGCCAGTTGTCGGCGGGGGATGAACACCGGGGAGCTGTTTTTT. The encoded protein is CASCRRGMNTGELFF.

The rearrangement links TRBV9 to TRBJ1-1; no definite D call. The V gene lost 1 base and the J gene lost 4 bases, with 11 bases spanning the gap. Per germline, CDR1 SGDLS and CDR2 YYNGEE. CDR3 length: 14 residues. The CDR3 sequence is CASSVLGSSTEAFF. The CDR3 DNA is TGTGCCAGCAGCGTACTGGGGTCTAGCACTGAAGCTTTCTTT.

This chain joins TRBV19 and TRBJ1-5; D might be TRBD1 (6 bases). The germline V gene encodes CDR1 LNHDA and CDR2 SQIVND (reference sequence). The CDR3 contains 17 residues. Trimming left V 4 bases short and J 0 bases short, with 16 bases between. CDR3 protein: CASSNSGTSGSNQPQHF. CDR3 DNA: TGTGCCAGTAGTAATTCGGGGACATCGGGTAGCAATCAGCCCCAGCATTTT.

The J gene is TRBJ2-7, the V gene TRBV15; TRBD1 is a possible D gene (6 bases). The CDR3 contains 16 residues. Germline loops: CDR1 LNHNV, CDR2 YYDKDF (reference sequence). Trimming left V 2 bases short and J 5 bases short, with 19 bases between. In DNA form, the CDR3 reads TGTGCCACCAGCAGAAATATGGAACAGGGTTCCAACGAGCAGTACTTC. Translation gives CATSRNMEQGSNEQYF.

The J gene is TRBJ2-1, the V gene TRBV28; no clear D. This CDR3 spans 16 amino acids. The V gene lost 6 bases and the J gene lost 1 base, with 16 bases spanning the gap. The germline CDR1 and CDR2 sequences are MDHEN and SYDVKM. The CDR3 protein is CASSTQALSSYNEQFF. Written as DNA, the CDR3 is TGTGCCAGCAGCACCCAAGCTTTGTCATCCTACAATGAGCAGTTCTTC. Drawing the rest from reference TRBV28 and TRBJ2-1, the complete variable domain is DVKVTQSSRYLVKRTGEKVFLECVQDMDHENMFWYRQDPGLGLRLIYFSYDVKMKEKGDIPEGYSVSREKKERFSLILESASTNQTSMYLCASSTQALSSYNEQFFGPGTRLTVL.

This clonotype turned up a few times. The chain carries TRBV12-3 or TRBV12-4 and TRBJ1-5, with D perhaps matching TRBD1 (5 bases). The CDR3 is 15 amino acids. V was pared by 0 bases and J by 6 bases, with 12 bases between. CDR3 DNA sequence: TGTGCCAGCAGTTTAGCGACCCAGGGTTTTCAGCCCCAGCATTTT. Its protein product is CASSLATQGFQPQHF.

This clonotype was found a few times. The chain links TRBV12-3 or TRBV12-4 to TRBJ2-7; no clear D gene. The ends were cut back, 5 bases at V and 0 bases at J, with 17 bases in the middle. This CDR3 has 16 residues. The CDR3 DNA follows: TGTGCCAGCAGTCCCAGACTGCGAATTAGCTCCTACGAGCAGTACTTC. Its translation is CASSPRLRISSYEQYF.

This clonotype was observed at least ten times. The chain employs TRBV2 and TRBJ2-7; 9 nucleotides line up with TRBD1. Germline CDR1 and CDR2: SNHLY and FYNNEI. This CDR3 is 14 amino acids long. The ends lost 8 bases at V and 2 bases at J; junction bases unmatched: 7. The CDR3 DNA sequence: TGTGCCAGCCACCAGGGACAGGGCACCTACGAGCAGTACTTC. It specifies CASHQGQGTYEQYF. Drawing the rest from reference TRBV2 and TRBJ2-7, the complete variable domain is EPEVTQTPSHQVTQMGQEVILRCVPISNHLYFYWYRQILGQKVEFLVSFYNNEISEKSEIFDDQFSVERPDGSNFTLKIRSTKLEDSAMYFCASHQGQGTYEQYFGPGTRLTVT.

This clonotype was counted a few times. The V call is TRBV5-1, the J call TRBJ2-3; no definite D call. Trimming shortened V by 0 bases and J by 1 base, and 9 bases separated the two germline ends. There are 15 residues in the CDR3. Germline values: CDR1 SGHRS, CDR2 YFSETQ. The CDR3 region has the DNA TGCGCCAGCAGCTTGGTGGTGTATCGCACAGATACGCAGTATTTT. It encodes CASSLVVYRTDTQYF. Using reference TRBV5-1 and TRBJ2-3 for the parts outside the CDR3, the full variable domain is KAGVTQTPRYLIKTRGQQVTLSCSPISGHRSVSWYQQTPGQGLQFLFEYFSETQRNKGNFPGRFSGRQFSNSRSEMNVSTLELGDSALYLCASSLVVYRTDTQYFGPGTRLTVL.

J is TRBJ2-4 and V is TRBV27; D might be TRBD1 (5 bases). Germline values: CDR1 MNHEY, CDR2 SMNVEV (reference sequence). The CDR3 is 17 amino acids. Trimming shortened V by 4 bases and J by 2 bases, and 18 bases separated the two germline ends. This chain's CDR3 is CASSSLSSAGTKNIQYF. The DNA for the CDR3 is TGTGCCAGCAGTTCCCTGAGTTCGGCAGGGACCAAAAACATTCAGTACTTC.

Ten or more counts support this clonotype. The chain combines TRBV6-2 or TRBV6-3 with TRBJ1-1; D gene uncertain. There are 12 residues in the CDR3. V was clipped by 3 bases and J by 4 bases, with 6 bases between them. Looked up from germline, CDR1 is MNHEY and CDR2 is SVGEGT. CDR3 sequence: CASSYVGTEAFF. As DNA, the CDR3 is TGTGCCAGCAGTTATGTGGGCACTGAAGCTTTCTTT.

The chain carries TRBV13 and TRBJ2-5, with D possibly matching TRBD2 (7 bases). The CDR3 covers 16 residues. Germline V lookup: CDR1 PRHDT, CDR2 FYEKMQ (reference sequence). The V and J ends lost 6 bases and 2 bases respectively, with 19 bases between them. CDR3 sequence: CASRRSRAGAQETQYF. In nucleotides, the CDR3 is TGTGCCAGCAGAAGGAGCCGTGCGGGGGCACAAGAGACCCAGTACTTC. Full variable domain (outside the CDR3, taken from reference TRBV13 and TRBJ2-5): AAGVIQSPRHLIKEKRETATLKCYPIPRHDTVYWYQQGPGQDPQFLISFYEKMQSDKGSIPDRFSAQQFSDYHSELNMSSLELGDSALYFCASRRSRAGAQETQYFGPGTRLLVL.

In its sample, this clonotype was seen a few times. The CDR3 is CASRFSDYSNQPQHF. The CDR3 DNA follows: TGTGCCAGCAGGTTTTCGGATTATAGCAATCAGCCCCAGCATTTT. The chain employs TRBV28 and TRBJ1-5, with D unclear. This CDR3 spans 15 amino acids. Germline CDR1 reads MDHEN; CDR2 reads SYDVKM. Trimming left V 6 bases short and J 0 bases short, with 12 bases between.

This clonotype was seen only a few times. In DNA, the CDR3 is TGTGCCAGCAGCCAAGATCAGGCGGGATTCGAGCGGGAGAAGGATGAGCAGTTCTTC. Its translation is CASSQDQAGFEREKDEQFF. This chain uses TRBV14 with TRBJ2-1; 8 bases fit TRBD2. The trim removed 0 bases at V and 8 bases at J, leaving 18 bases unmatched. The CDR3 totals 19 residues. Germline V CDR1 and CDR2: SGHDN, FVKESK. Supplemented by reference TRBV14 and TRBJ2-1, the full variable domain reads EAGVTQFPSHSVIEKGQTVTLRCDPISGHDNLYWYRRVMGKEIKFLLHFVKESKQDESGMPNNRFLAERTGGTYSTLKVQPAELEDSGVYFCASSQDQAGFEREKDEQFFGPGTRLTVL.